Listed below are T cell receptor beta chains from one sample, sequenced in a study of T cells after yellow fever vaccination. TCRdb re-derived calls from the 5' RACE reads in MiXCR, one entry per CDR3 protein. The sample has roughly 400,000 distinct CDR3 sequences, roughly a sixth seen once. The material sequenced was PBMCs, taken before the yellow fever booster vaccination. These receptor sequences come from a man younger than 35 who received the YFV17D yellow fever vaccine. Both conserved end residues are part of each CDR3. The order of the fields is clone size, D gene, V gene, J gene, CDR3 protein, CDR3 DNA. A D gene is named only where the DNA matches it firmly. Expanded clones get a size class; other rows say once, few or many, or leave the size out.

.	.	TRBV7-3	TRBJ2-7	CASSQGPSGSYEQYF	TGTGCCAGCAGCCAGGGGCCTAGCGGATCCTACGAGCAGTACTTC
few	.	TRBV4-3	TRBJ2-3	CASSPLQEGRDTQYF	TGCGCCAGCAGCCCCCTCCAGGAAGGGAGAGATACGCAGTATTTT
few	TRBD1	TRBV7-9	TRBJ1-2	CASSWDRDYGYTF	TGTGCCAGCAGCTGGGACAGAGACTATGGCTACACCTTC
.	TRBD1	TRBV24-1	TRBJ2-2	CATSARDRNTGELFF	TGTGCCACCAGCGCCCGGGACAGGAACACCGGGGAGCTGTTTTTT
.	.	TRBV12-3/TRBV12-4	TRBJ1-1	CASRVQGINTEAFF	TGTGCCAGCAGGGTACAGGGTATTAACACTGAAGCTTTCTTT
few	.	TRBV5-1	TRBJ1-1	CASSLGQGPTRGTEAFF	TGCGCCAGCAGCTTGGGTCAGGGGCCCACGAGGGGCACTGAAGCTTTCTTT
few	TRBD1	TRBV5-1	TRBJ2-7	CASSRTGSPYEQYF	TGCGCCAGCAGCCGGACAGGGTCCCCCTACGAGCAGTACTTC
.	.	TRBV5-1	TRBJ2-5	CASSLHPGETQYF	TGCGCCAGCAGCTTGCATCCTGGAGAGACCCAGTACTTC
once	.	TRBV11-2	TRBJ1-2	CASSSLRTANNYGYTF	TGTGCCAGCAGTTCTTTGAGGACAGCGAACAACTATGGCTACACCTTC
few	.	TRBV24-1	TRBJ2-3	CATSDPRQTDTQYF	TGTGCCACCAGTGACCCCCGACAGACAGATACGCAGTATTTT
.	.	TRBV20-1	TRBJ2-7	CSARGLDPLYEQYF	TGCAGTGCTAGAGGTCTGGACCCCCTCTACGAGCAGTACTTC
.	TRBD1	TRBV4-2	TRBJ1-2	CASSQDDRVDYGYTF	TGTGCCAGCAGCCAAGATGACAGGGTGGACTATGGCTACACCTTC
.	.	TRBV7-2	TRBJ2-2	CASSFSRRDTGELFF	TGTGCCAGCAGCTTTTCCAGACGGGACACCGGGGAGCTGTTTTTT
few	TRBD1	TRBV12-3/TRBV12-4	TRBJ1-1	CASRSGQGYTEAFF	TGTGCCAGCAGAAGCGGACAGGGCTACACTGAAGCTTTCTTT
few	TRBD1	TRBV10-3	TRBJ1-2	CAISAQGVTGANYGYTF	TGTGCCATCAGTGCCCAGGGGGTCACCGGAGCTAACTATGGCTACACCTTC
few	.	TRBV7-9	TRBJ1-5	CASPLGRPQHF	TGTGCCAGCCCCCTGGGAAGGCCCCAGCATTTT
many	.	TRBV5-1	TRBJ2-3	CASSLVGRAEDTQYF	TGCGCCAGCAGCTTGGTCGGCAGAGCTGAAGATACGCAGTATTTT
.	.	TRBV6-5	TRBJ1-2	CASSYYSGSIHYTF	TGTGCCAGCAGTTACTATTCAGGATCGATACACTACACCTTC
few	TRBD1	TRBV10-3	TRBJ1-6	CAISVRDRGEGSSYNSPLHF	TGTGCCATCAGTGTACGGGACAGGGGCGAAGGAAGTTCCTATAATTCACCCCTCCACTTT
few	TRBD2	TRBV7-2	TRBJ2-1	CASSLELAGGEQFF	TGTGCCAGCAGCTTAGAACTAGCGGGGGGAGAGCAGTTCTTC
.	TRBD1	TRBV25-1	TRBJ1-1	CASSVTGGKSLAFF	TGTGCCAGCAGTGTGACAGGGGGCAAGTCGTTGGCTTTCTTT
.	.	TRBV12-5	TRBJ2-1	CASGLPPEQQFF	TGTGCTAGTGGTTTGCCCCCGGAACAGCAGTTCTTC
.	.	TRBV29-1	TRBJ2-3	CSVEVVRGTDTQYF	TGCAGCGTTGAAGTGGTTCGGGGCACAGATACGCAGTATTTT
.	.	TRBV6-5	TRBJ2-2	CASSYEAAAGELFF	TGTGCCAGCAGTTACGAGGCAGCCGCCGGGGAGCTGTTTTTT
.	.	TRBV2	TRBJ1-1	CASSEAQSVGAFF	TGTGCCAGCAGTGAAGCGCAGTCGGTCGGAGCTTTCTTT
.	TRBD1	TRBV30	TRBJ2-7	CACSTGQPYSATHEQYF	TGTGCCTGTTCGACAGGGCAACCATATTCAGCGACTCACGAGCAGTACTTC
few	.	TRBV7-2	TRBJ1-5	CASSLASSNQPQHF	TGTGCCAGCAGCCTGGCGAGTAGCAATCAGCCCCAGCATTTT
few	TRBD2	TRBV28	TRBJ2-5	CAARLAGGIDQETQYF	TGTGCCGCACGACTAGCGGGGGGCATAGACCAAGAGACCCAGTACTTC
.	.	TRBV20-1	TRBJ1-5	CSARDKGEVQPQHF	TGCAGTGCTAGAGATAAGGGGGAAGTGCAGCCCCAGCATTTT
.	.	TRBV20-1	TRBJ2-7	CSARDPVDSYEQYF	TGCAGTGCTAGAGATCCCGTAGACTCCTACGAGCAGTACTTC
.	TRBD1	TRBV6-5	TRBJ2-7	CASRRGTGSHEQYF	TGTGCCAGCAGGCGAGGGACAGGTTCCCACGAGCAGTACTTC
.	.	TRBV18	TRBJ1-1	CASSPPVGRTEAFF	TGTGCCAGCTCACCACCGGTAGGGAGAACTGAAGCTTTCTTT
.	TRBD1	TRBV10-3	TRBJ1-2	CATTGQGGYGYTF	TGTGCCACGACGGGACAGGGAGGCTATGGCTACACCTTC
.	TRBD1	TRBV27	TRBJ2-1	CASSFYRGNNEQFF	TGTGCCAGCAGTTTTTACAGGGGAAACAATGAGCAGTTCTTC
few	TRBD2	TRBV7-8	TRBJ2-1	CASSPARGSSYNEQFF	TGTGCCAGCAGCCCAGCGCGGGGGAGCTCCTACAATGAGCAGTTCTTC
.	TRBD2	TRBV7-3	TRBJ2-1	CASSSGLARYSEQFF	TGTGCCAGCAGCTCGGGACTAGCGCGGTACAGTGAGCAGTTCTTC
.	.	TRBV6-5	TRBJ2-7	CASSKGQPYEQYF	TGTGCCAGCAGTAAAGGACAGCCCTACGAGCAGTACTTC
many	.	TRBV20-1	TRBJ2-3	CSAAGALTDTQYF	TGCAGTGCAGCAGGGGCGCTGACAGATACGCAGTATTTT
.	TRBD2	TRBV29-1	TRBJ2-3	CSAGSGADTQYF	TGCAGCGCGGGAAGCGGGGCAGATACGCAGTATTTT
.	TRBD2	TRBV7-8	TRBJ2-1	CASSSQERGGIDEQFF	TGTGCCAGCAGTTCGCAGGAGCGGGGGGGCATCGATGAGCAGTTCTTC